Listed below are T cell receptor beta chains from one sample, sequenced in a study of blood T cell repertoires in COVID-19. Repertoires were generated with immunoSEQ multiplex PCR, while TCRdb's copy carries only in-frame clones and drops some. The table lists 200,000 to 300,000 clones, about 91% of them singletons, with approximately 2.5% in the top ten. Sequencing was done on a sample of PBMCs or T cells enriched from blood (not recorded which). Source of these receptors: a woman aged 40 to 50 with acute COVID-19. CDR3s include the opening cysteine and the closing phenylalanine or tryptophan. D genes are given only for firm matches. Part of the rows lack a size; the others show once, few, many or a class for expanded clones.

D	V	size	J	length	DNA	CDR3
TRBD2	TRBV7-8	.	TRBJ2-3	17	TGTGCCAGCATCGGACTAGCGGGAGGAGGAAGCACAGATACGCAGTATTTT	CASIGLAGGGSTDTQYF
.	TRBV9	.	TRBJ1-1	14	TGTGCCAGCAGCTCAGCGGGGGGGAACACTGAAGCTTTCTTT	CASSSAGGNTEAFF
TRBD1	TRBV7-2	.	TRBJ1-5	15	TGTGCCAGCAGCTCACAGGGGAGTTCGAATCAGCCCCAGCATTTT	CASSSQGSSNQPQHF
.	TRBV7-9	.	TRBJ1-3	12	TGTGCCAGCAGTCCCGCTGGAAACACCATATATTTT	CASSPAGNTIYF
TRBD1	TRBV11-2	.	TRBJ1-2	15	TGTGCCAGCAGCCCAAGGACAGGGTTGGGATATGGCTACACCTTC	CASSPRTGLGYGYTF
TRBD1	TRBV4-3	.	TRBJ1-2	15	TGCGCCAGCAGCCAAGATACCAGGGGGCTCGGTGGCTACACCTTC	CASSQDTRGLGGYTF
.	TRBV24-1	.	TRBJ2-3	16	TGTGCCACCAGTGGGACCGGGGACTTTATAGGAAATACGCAGTATTTT	CATSGTGDFIGNTQYF
.	TRBV2	.	TRBJ1-4	13	TGTGCCAGCAGTGGTCGGTCGGGAGAAAAACTGTTTTTT	CASSGRSGEKLFF
.	TRBV18	.	TRBJ1-1	14	TGTGCCAGCTCACCCGCTGCCGGGGACACTGAAGCTTTCTTT	CASSPAAGDTEAFF
.	TRBV6-4	.	TRBJ2-3	14	TGTGCCAGCTCCGAGAGGGATAGCACAGATACGCAGTATTTT	CASSERDSTDTQYF
TRBD1	TRBV19	.	TRBJ2-1	13	TGTGCCAGTAGTATAAAAGGGGGCGGTGAGCAGTTCTTC	CASSIKGGGEQFF
TRBD1	TRBV5-1	.	TRBJ1-2	13	TGCGCCAGCAGCGGGGACAGACCCTATGGCTACACCTTC	CASSGDRPYGYTF
.	TRBV27	.	TRBJ2-5	14	TGTGCCAGCAGTTCGGCGGTCGGGTGGGAGACCCAGTACTTC	CASSSAVGWETQYF
TRBD1	TRBV7-6	.	TRBJ2-1	14	TGTGCCAGCAGCTACAGGGGCTTGGACAATGAGCAGTTCTTC	CASSYRGLDNEQFF
TRBD1	TRBV27	.	TRBJ2-7	13	TGTGCCAGCAGCGGGACAGGGGGTCACGAGCAGTACTTC	CASSGTGGHEQYF
TRBD1	TRBV30	once	TRBJ1-1	13	TGTGCCTGGTCCGGGACAGGGACCCCTGAAGCTTTCTTT	CAWSGTGTPEAFF
.	TRBV11-3	.	TRBJ2-3	17	TGTGCCAGCAGCTTCTTGGTCGAAGTAGAAGGCACAGATACGCAGTATTTT	CASSFLVEVEGTDTQYF
.	TRBV13	.	TRBJ1-1	12	TGTGCCAGCAGCATCAGGGGAACTGAAGCTTTCTTT	CASSIRGTEAFF
.	TRBV5-1	.	TRBJ2-2	15	TGCGCCAGCAGCTCCGTAGTTTCTGACACCGGGGAGCTGTTTTTT	CASSSVVSDTGELFF
.	TRBV7-6	.	TRBJ1-1	16	TGTGCCAGCAGCGGATCGACAGGCCTCGTGAACACTGAAGCTTTCTTT	CASSGSTGLVNTEAFF
TRBD1	TRBV2	many	TRBJ2-7	14	TGTGCCAGCTGTCTGGAACAGGGGGCTTACGAGCAGTACTTC	CASCLEQGAYEQYF
.	TRBV19	.	TRBJ2-2	15	TGTGCCAGTAGCCGAGGGGGAACGAGCACCGGGGAGCTGTTTTTT	CASSRGGTSTGELFF